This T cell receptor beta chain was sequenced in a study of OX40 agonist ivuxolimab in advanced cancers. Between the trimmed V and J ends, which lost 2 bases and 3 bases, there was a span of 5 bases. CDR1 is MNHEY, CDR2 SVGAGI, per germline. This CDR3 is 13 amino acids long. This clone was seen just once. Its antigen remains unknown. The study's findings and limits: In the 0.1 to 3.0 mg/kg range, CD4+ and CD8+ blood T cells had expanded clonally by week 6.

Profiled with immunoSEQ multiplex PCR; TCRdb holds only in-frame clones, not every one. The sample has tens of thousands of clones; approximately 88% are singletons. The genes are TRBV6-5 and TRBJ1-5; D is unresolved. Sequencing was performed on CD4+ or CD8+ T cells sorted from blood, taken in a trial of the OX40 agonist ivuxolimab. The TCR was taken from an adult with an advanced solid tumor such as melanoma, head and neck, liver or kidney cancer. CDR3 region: CASSYQTNQPQHF. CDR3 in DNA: TGTGCCAGCAGTTACCAGACCAATCAGCCCCAGCATTTT.